Below are 15 T cell receptor beta chains sequenced from a single sample in a study of prognosis after radiotherapy for stage I lung cancer. By two-round multiplex PCR, the TCR beta CDR3 was amplified from genomic DNA. It was primers specific to each TRBV and TRBJ gene that first-round PCR used. TCRdb independently ran MiXCR on the multiplex PCR reads; one entry per CDR3 protein. Of tens of thousands of distinct CDR3 sequences in the sample, about 24% were seen once. The specimen was PBMCs, collected before or after stereotactic body radiation therapy (not recorded which). The receptors originated from a donor older than 45 with non-small cell lung cancer.

This clonotype appeared many times. V and J are TRBV20-1 and TRBJ1-2, with 7 bases matching TRBD1. Germline loops: CDR1 DFQATT, CDR2 SNEGSKA (reference sequence). The trim removed 1 base at V and 3 bases at J, leaving 5 bases unmatched. The CDR3 is 14 residues long. In DNA form, the CDR3 reads TGCAGTGCTAGAGTTTTAGGACAGGACTATGGCTACACCTTC. Translation gives CSARVLGQDYGYTF.

This clonotype was detected many times. This sequence joins TRBV9 and TRBJ2-7; 12 bases map to TRBD1. The CDR3 sequence is 15 residues long. Germline CDR1 reads SGDLS; CDR2 reads YYNGEE. V trimming: 0 bases; J trimming: 6 bases; junction bases outside the gene matches: 4. DNA for the CDR3: TGTGCCAGCAGCGTAGGTGGGACAGGGGGCTCCGAGCAGTACTTC. This codes for CASSVGGTGGSEQYF.

This clonotype has a count of ten or more. This chain joins TRBV20-1 and TRBJ2-5; 11 bases are shared with TRBD2. With 3 bases clipped from V and 5 bases from J, the junction kept 5 bases outside the gene matches. Per the germline V gene, CDR1 is DFQATT and CDR2 is SNEGSKA (reference sequence). The CDR3 totals 14 residues. DNA of the CDR3: TGCAGTGCTAGGACTAGCGGGATTGCGGAGACCCAGTACTTC. Translation gives CSARTSGIAETQYF.

The sample holds many counts of this clonotype. The chain couples TRBV6-1 to TRBJ2-7, with 7 bases identical to TRBD1. V was pared by 6 bases and J by 5 bases, with 4 bases of the junction left unmatched. Germline assignment: CDR1 MNHNS and CDR2 SASEGT. This CDR3 is built from 12 residues. CDR3 DNA: TGTGCCAGCAGAGACAGGGTCCACGAGCAGTACTTC. Translated: CASRDRVHEQYF.

This clonotype was counted many times. The chain combines TRBV5-1 with TRBJ1-6; D is undetermined. V lost 0 bases, J lost 9 bases, and 13 bases lay in between. CDR3 length equals 15 residues. Per germline, CDR1 SGHRS and CDR2 YFSETQ. CDR3 bases: TGCGCCAGCAGCTTGGAGGAAAGGGCAAGTTCACCCCTCCACTTT. It is translated as CASSLEERASSPLHF. Full variable domain (missing parts from reference TRBV5-1 and TRBJ1-6): KAGVTQTPRYLIKTRGQQVTLSCSPISGHRSVSWYQQTPGQGLQFLFEYFSETQRNKGNFPGRFSGRQFSNSRSEMNVSTLELGDSALYLCASSLEERASSPLHFGNGTRLTVT.

This clonotype was recorded at least ten times. The chain recombines TRBV5-8 with TRBJ1-6; D remains ambiguous. Germline CDR1 and CDR2: SGHTS and YDEGEE. The CDR3 totals 13 residues. V dropped 1 base and J dropped 6 bases, with 5 bases sitting between them. The CDR3, as DNA: TGTGCCAGCAGCTTGAGGAGTAATTCACCCCTCCACTTT. Its protein is CASSLRSNSPLHF.

This clonotype was detected a few times. The rearrangement uses TRBV24-1 and TRBJ2-5, with no clear D. CDR1 is KGHDR and CDR2 is SFDVKD in the germline V gene. Trimming left V 2 bases short and J 5 bases short, with 8 bases between. The CDR3 consists of 13 residues. The CDR3 DNA sequence: TGTGCCACCAGTGATTCGTTCCTTGAGACCCAGTACTTC. This translates into CATSDSFLETQYF.

This clonotype was counted many times. The chain is built from TRBV20-1 and TRBJ1-1; TRBD1 matches at 9 bases. The junction had 3 bases not matched to a gene; V was cut back by 6 bases and J by 1 base. This CDR3 has 13 amino acids. Germline V lookup: CDR1 DFQATT, CDR2 SNEGSKA (reference sequence). The CDR3 DNA sequence: TGCAGTGCCCACAGGGGGCCGAACACTGAAGCTTTCTTT. It yields the protein CSAHRGPNTEAFF.

This clonotype has ten or more counts. The chain couples TRBV5-1 to TRBJ1-5; no reliable D call. The CDR3 is 14 residues long. Trimming stripped 1 base from V and 3 bases from J, with 8 bases between. Germline V gene lookup returns CDR1 SGHRS and CDR2 YFSETQ. In DNA, the CDR3 is TGCGCCAGCAGCTTGAACGTGAACAATCAGCCCCAGCATTTT. As protein: CASSLNVNNQPQHF.

This clonotype was observed many times. This chain links TRBV4-2 with TRBJ2-2, with TRBD2 matching over 14 bases. This CDR3 region has 18 residues. With 0 bases clipped from V and 4 bases from J, the junction kept 4 bases outside the gene matches. Germline V gene data show CDR1 as LGHNA and CDR2 as YNFKEQ. This CDR3 reads CASSQDRTSGRFTGELFF. CDR3 bases: TGTGCCAGCAGCCAAGATCGGACTAGCGGGAGGTTCACCGGGGAGCTGTTTTTT.

This clonotype was seen at least ten times. This chain connects TRBV7-9 to TRBJ2-1; maybe TRBD1 (6 bases). The length of the CDR3 is 14 residues. Between the trimmed V and J ends, which lost 5 bases and 8 bases, there was a span of 16 bases. Germline assignment: CDR1 SEHNR and CDR2 FQNEAQ (reference sequence). CDR3 loop: CASSPIARGHEQFF. The CDR3 nucleotides read TGTGCCAGCAGCCCCATCGCCAGGGGCCATGAGCAGTTCTTC. The variable domain in full, with the rest retrieved from reference TRBV7-9 and TRBJ2-1, is DTGVSQNPRHKITKRGQNVTFRCDPISEHNRLYWYRQTLGQGPEFLTYFQNEAQLEKSRLLSDRFSAERPKGSFSTLEIQRTEQGDSAMYLCASSPIARGHEQFFGPGTRLTVL.

This clonotype has at least ten counts. CDR3 sequence: CASTTRDSRYEQYF. The CDR3 DNA reads as TGTGCCAGCACCACGAGGGACAGCCGCTACGAGCAGTACTTC. The V call is TRBV27, the J call TRBJ2-7, with TRBD1 matching over 7 bases. With 7 bases clipped from V and 3 bases from J, the junction kept 9 bases outside the gene matches. Looked up from germline, CDR1 is MNHEY and CDR2 is SMNVEV (reference sequence). The CDR3 length is 14 residues.

This clonotype was observed at least ten times. The chain recombines TRBV24-1 with TRBJ2-1, with 9 positions matching TRBD1. Germline CDR1 and CDR2: KGHDR and SFDVKD. J was trimmed by 7 bases and V by 4 bases; bases with no gene match: 4. There are 14 residues in the CDR3. The CDR3 sequence is CATSETDRGNEQFF. The CDR3 region has the DNA TGTGCCACCAGTGAAACCGACAGGGGGAATGAGCAGTTCTTC.

This clonotype was seen repeatedly, ten times or more. The chain couples TRBV10-2 to TRBJ2-1; D is unresolved. V was shortened by 4 bases and J by 5 bases, with 6 bases between the two germline ends. The CDR3 covers 12 residues. The germline CDR1 and CDR2 sequences are WSHSY and SAAADI. CDR3 in amino acids: CASSVFDNEQFF. CDR3 bases: TGCGCCAGCAGTGTATTCGACAATGAGCAGTTCTTC.

The table lists this clonotype with many counts. This chain joins TRBV27 and TRBJ2-7; 7 bases match TRBD1. This CDR3 is 14 amino acids long. Germline assignment: CDR1 MNHEY and CDR2 SMNVEV (reference sequence). V was clipped by 3 bases and J by 3 bases; unmatched bases: 5. CDR3 region: CASSFGRGYYEQYF. The CDR3 nucleotides are TGTGCCAGCAGTTTTGGCAGGGGGTACTACGAGCAGTACTTC.